This T cell receptor (beta chain) was obtained from a study of CD8+ T cells in alopecia areata (dated by TCRdb to between 2017 and 2018). For the study in its entirety: High-throughput TCRbeta sequencing was used to examine T cell clonal expansion in alopecia areata in both the C3H/HeJ mouse model and human patients. Clonality in the scalp was compared among normal scalp (n=4), patchy alopecia areata scalp (n=8), and alopecia totalis/universalis scalp (n=8). Human TCRbeta sequencing covered scalp tissue and sorted CD4+ and CD8+ peripheral blood T cells from patchy and totalis/universalis alopecia areata patients and healthy controls. Amplification of TCRbeta CDR3 regions was done by immunoSEQ multiplex PCR using 35 Vbeta forward primers and 13 Jbeta reverse primers. RNA came from the PAXgene miRNA kit for fixed scalp, the miRNeasy kit for PBMCs, and the RNeasy kit for mouse skin.

V lost 5 bases and J lost 9 bases; the stretch between them is 11 bases long. Reading the germline V gene (reference sequence) gives CDR1 DFQATT and CDR2 SNEGSKA. The CDR3 holds 11 amino acids from the cysteine to the phenylalanine. Just the 33-base CDR3 DNA is kept, in frame starting at base 1. Worth noting for this clone: No antigen is known for it. No base qualities exist here, and no much larger clone lies one base off it.

PBMCs were isolated by density centrifugation and stained for CD3, CD4 and CD8, and CD4+ and CD8+ T cells were sorted on a FACSAria. Scalp biopsies and blood samples were provided by unaffected controls. Receptor amplification or capture employed the immunoSEQ multiplex PCR assay. RNA was extracted from all samples and reverse transcribed into cDNA, which served as template for TCR sequencing. First-strand cDNA was synthesized using SuperScript III with a 2:1 mix of oligo-dT and random hexamers. A synthetic immune receptor repertoire was used to assess amplification bias, and residual bias was removed computationally. The authors' analysis ran thus. After raw reads were preprocessed to remove errors, the CDR3 was defined following IMGT conventions as running from the conserved cysteine to phenylalanine. To get clonality, Shannon entropy was normalized by log2 of the number of productive unique TCRs and the result was subtracted from 1. Whether each scalp clone was CD4 or CD8 was inferred by checking scalp TCRbeta sequences against the CD4 and CD8 repertoires from sorted blood. TCRdb limited this immuneACCESS table to in-frame rearrangements with V and J called. A share of clones is missing; checked studies link under half to unresolved V genes, and the rest is unexplained. V, J and clone size were drawn from that table, and D and trimming were deduced from the DNA. The sample table shows about 200,000 clones, and more than 50% are seen once. The ten largest make up approximately 4.9% of the sample.

The full study reports these points: Scalp TCR repertoire analysis is complicated because resident alphabeta T cells in normal human skin are also sequenced, whereas mouse skin is dominated by gammadelta T cells. Shared TCR sequences between patients were less evident than in mice, which may be partly attributable to HLA diversity in the patient population. Lesional scalp, especially in alopecia totalis/universalis, showed higher clonality and more expanded CD8+ clones than normal scalp, suggesting antigenic drive.

The origin of this receptor is a human donor in good health. The specimen was CD8+ T cells sorted from blood. In this chain, TRBV20-1 is recombined with TRBJ2-1, with TRBD2 tentatively as D gene (5 bases match). For the CDR3, the sequence is CSALPEGEQFF. The nucleotide sequence reads TGCAGTGCTCTTCCAGAGGGTGAGCAGTTCTTC.